The T cell receptor (beta chain) under discussion was sequenced for a study of blood T cell repertoires in COVID-19. The wider study: T cells, B-cell-depleted T cells, or PBMCs provided the cDNA or gDNA that served as material.

Participants' own reports of clinical history determined their cohort assignment. Losses at the gene ends were 6 bases for V and 6 bases for J; bases not matched to a gene: 12. This CDR3 is built from 15 residues. CDR1 PRHDT and CDR2 FYEKMQ come from the germline V gene (reference sequence). Per the authors' pipeline: Researchers report that nucleated cell counts were estimated from reference gene primer amplification. Sequencing used immunoSEQ multiplex PCR; TCRdb keeps in-frame clones, though not all of them. For V, J and clone size, that table is used; D and trimming come from the DNA. The sample lists 290,000 or so clones, roughly four fifths seen once, with 5% in the top ten.

The sequenced sample consisted of PBMCs or T cells enriched from blood (not recorded which). This sequence was found in a middle-aged man who had been exposed to COVID-19. This rearrangement joins TRBV13 to TRBJ2-7, with TRBD1 matching 9 bases. The CDR3 sequence is CASSLGDRGVREQYF. CDR3 DNA: TGTGCCAGCAGTCTTGGAGACAGGGGGGTACGCGAGCAGTACTTC.